This note documents a single T cell receptor (beta chain) sequence. Its antigen remains unidentified. CDR1 is SEHNR and CDR2 is FQNEAQ in the germline V gene (reference sequence). This CDR3 is 16 amino acids long. The J segment lost 5 bases and the V segment lost 5 bases, leaving 12 bases of the junction unmatched. The data stem from a study of Graves' ophthalmopathy and Graves' hyperthyroidism. General study results and limits: The model predicted progression of ophthalmopathy with a sensitivity of about 68%, and its specificity was 72% to 80%.

As the template, RNA transcripts were used to amplify TCR beta CDR3 regions. HTBI primers served in a first-round RT-PCR, which a second-round multiplex PCR followed. TCRdb reprocessed the multiplex PCR reads via MiXCR and lists one record per CDR3 protein. The top ten hold approximately 10% of the sample, which has roughly 1.1 million distinct CDR3 sequences, less than 45% seen once. Material: peripheral blood or thyroid tissue (not recorded which). V is TRBV7-9 and J is TRBJ2-1, with 7 bases that match TRBD2. The receptor's source is an adult man with Graves' hyperthyroidism. The CDR3 DNA follows: TGTGCCAGCAGCGGATCGACGGCACTAGCGAACAATGAGCAGTTCTTC. Translated, it gives CASSGSTALANNEQFF.